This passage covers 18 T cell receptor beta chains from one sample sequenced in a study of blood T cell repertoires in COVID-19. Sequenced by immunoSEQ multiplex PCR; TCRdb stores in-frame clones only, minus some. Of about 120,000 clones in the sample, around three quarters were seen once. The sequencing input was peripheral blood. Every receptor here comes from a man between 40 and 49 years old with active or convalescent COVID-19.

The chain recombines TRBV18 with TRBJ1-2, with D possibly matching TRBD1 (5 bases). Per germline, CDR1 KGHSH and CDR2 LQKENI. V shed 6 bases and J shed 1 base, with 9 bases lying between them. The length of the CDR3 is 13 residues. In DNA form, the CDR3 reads TGTGCCAGCTCGTCTCAGGGTAACTATGGCTACACCTTC. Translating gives CASSSQGNYGYTF.

The CDR3 spells CAKPLGQRQPQHF. The CDR3 DNA reads as TGTGCCAAGCCCCTAGGACAACGGCAGCCCCAGCATTTT. This chain links TRBV21-1 with TRBJ1-5; TRBD1 reflects the table's D call only, with no check against the DNA. TRBV21-1 is a pseudogene locus. The CDR3 spans 13 residues.

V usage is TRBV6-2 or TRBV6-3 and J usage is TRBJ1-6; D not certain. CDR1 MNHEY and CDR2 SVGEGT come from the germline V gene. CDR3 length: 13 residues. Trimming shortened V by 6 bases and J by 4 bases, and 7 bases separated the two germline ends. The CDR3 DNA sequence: TGTGCCAGCAGCGGGGAGTATAATTCACCCCTCCACTTT. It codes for CASSGEYNSPLHF.

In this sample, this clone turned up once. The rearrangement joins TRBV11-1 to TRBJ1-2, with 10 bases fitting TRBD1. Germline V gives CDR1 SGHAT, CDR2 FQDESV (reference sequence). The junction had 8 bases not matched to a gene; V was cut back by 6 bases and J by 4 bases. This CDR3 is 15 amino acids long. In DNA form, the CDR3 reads TGTGCCAGCAGTCGCGGGACAGGGGAGGCCTATGGCTACACCTTC. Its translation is CASSRGTGEAYGYTF. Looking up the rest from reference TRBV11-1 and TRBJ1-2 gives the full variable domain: EAEVAQSPRYKITEKSQAVAFWCDPISGHATLYWYRQILGQGPELLVQFQDESVVDDSQLPKDRFSAERLKGVDSTLKIQPAELGDSAMYLCASSRGTGEAYGYTFGSGTRLTVV.

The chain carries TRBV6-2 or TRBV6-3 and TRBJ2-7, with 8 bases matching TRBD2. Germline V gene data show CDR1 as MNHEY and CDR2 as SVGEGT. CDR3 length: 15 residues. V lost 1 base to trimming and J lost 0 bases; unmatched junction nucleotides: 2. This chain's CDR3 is CASSYFGGDSYEQYF. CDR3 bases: TGTGCCAGCAGTTACTTCGGGGGGGACTCCTACGAGCAGTACTTC.

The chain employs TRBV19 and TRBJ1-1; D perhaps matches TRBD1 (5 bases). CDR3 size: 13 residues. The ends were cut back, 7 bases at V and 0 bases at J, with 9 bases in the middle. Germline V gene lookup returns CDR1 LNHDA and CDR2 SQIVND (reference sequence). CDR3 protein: CASIGRVNTEAFF. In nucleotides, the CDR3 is TGTGCCAGTATCGGCAGGGTGAACACTGAAGCTTTCTTT.

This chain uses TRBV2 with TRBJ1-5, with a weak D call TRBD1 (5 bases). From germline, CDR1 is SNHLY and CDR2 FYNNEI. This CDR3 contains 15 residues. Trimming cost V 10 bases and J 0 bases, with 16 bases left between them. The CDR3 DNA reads TGTGCCACCCACCCGGGGGGTTCTAGCAATCAGCCCCAGCATTTT. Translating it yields CATHPGGSSNQPQHF.

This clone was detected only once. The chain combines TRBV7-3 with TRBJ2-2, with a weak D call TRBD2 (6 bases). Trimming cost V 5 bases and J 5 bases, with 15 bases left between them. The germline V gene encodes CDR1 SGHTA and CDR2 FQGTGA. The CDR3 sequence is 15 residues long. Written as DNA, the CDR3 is TGTGCCAGCAGCCCCCTCGGGGGTGAGACCGGGGAGCTGTTTTTT. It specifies CASSPLGGETGELFF.

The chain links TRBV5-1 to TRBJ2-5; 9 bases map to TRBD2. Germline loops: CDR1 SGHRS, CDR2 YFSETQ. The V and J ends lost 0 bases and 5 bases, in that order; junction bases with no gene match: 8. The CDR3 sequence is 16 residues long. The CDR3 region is CASSLEGSGSSETQYF. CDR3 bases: TGCGCCAGCAGCTTGGAAGGTAGCGGGAGTTCGGAGACCCAGTACTTC. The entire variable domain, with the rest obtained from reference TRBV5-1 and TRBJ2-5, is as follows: KAGVTQTPRYLIKTRGQQVTLSCSPISGHRSVSWYQQTPGQGLQFLFEYFSETQRNKGNFPGRFSGRQFSNSRSEMNVSTLELGDSALYLCASSLEGSGSSETQYFGPGTRLLVL.

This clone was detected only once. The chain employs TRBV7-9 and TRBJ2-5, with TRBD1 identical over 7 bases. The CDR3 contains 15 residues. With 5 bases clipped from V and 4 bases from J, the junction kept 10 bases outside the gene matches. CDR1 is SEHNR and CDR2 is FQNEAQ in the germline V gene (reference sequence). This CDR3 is CASSPTTGRRETQYF. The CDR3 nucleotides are TGTGCCAGCAGCCCGACGACAGGGAGAAGAGAGACCCAGTACTTC.

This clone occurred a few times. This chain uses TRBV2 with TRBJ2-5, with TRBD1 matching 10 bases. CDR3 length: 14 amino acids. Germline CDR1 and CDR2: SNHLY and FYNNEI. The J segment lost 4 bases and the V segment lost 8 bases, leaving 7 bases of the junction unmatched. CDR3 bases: TGTGCCAGCTCACCGGGACAGGGGAGAGAGACCCAGTACTTC. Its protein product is CASSPGQGRETQYF.

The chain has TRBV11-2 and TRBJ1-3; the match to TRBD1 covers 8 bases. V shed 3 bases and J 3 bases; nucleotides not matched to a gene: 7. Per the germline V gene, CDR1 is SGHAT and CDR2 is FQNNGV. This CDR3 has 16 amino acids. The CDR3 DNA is TGTGCCAGCAGCTTGTCTTCGGACAGGGTTGGAAACACCATATATTTT. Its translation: CASSLSSDRVGNTIYF. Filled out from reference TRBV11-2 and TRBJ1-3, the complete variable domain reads EAGVAQSPRYKIIEKRQSVAFWCNPISGHATLYWYQQILGQGPKLLIQFQNNGVVDDSQLPKDRFSAERLKGVDSTLKIQPAKLEDSAVYLCASSLSSDRVGNTIYFGEGSWLTVV.

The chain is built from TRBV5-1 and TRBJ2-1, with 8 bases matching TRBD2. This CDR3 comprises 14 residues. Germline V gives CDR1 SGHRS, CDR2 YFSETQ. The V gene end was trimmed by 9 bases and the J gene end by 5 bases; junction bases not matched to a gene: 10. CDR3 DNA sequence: TGCGCCACCTCCGGGGGGGGGATAAACAATGAGCAGTTCTTC. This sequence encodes CATSGGGINNEQFF.

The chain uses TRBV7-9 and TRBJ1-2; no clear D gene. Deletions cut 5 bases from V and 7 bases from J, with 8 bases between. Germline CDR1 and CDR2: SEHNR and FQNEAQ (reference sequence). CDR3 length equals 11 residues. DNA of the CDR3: TGTGCCAGCAGCCCGACTTCTGGCTACACCTTC. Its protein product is CASSPTSGYTF.

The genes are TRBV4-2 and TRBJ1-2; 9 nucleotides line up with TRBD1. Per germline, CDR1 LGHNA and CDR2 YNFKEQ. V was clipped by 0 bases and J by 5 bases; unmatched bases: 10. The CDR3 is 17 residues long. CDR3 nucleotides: TGTGCCAGCAGCCAAGAAGGAGGGACAGGGCGCGATTATGGCTACACCTTC. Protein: CASSQEGGTGRDYGYTF.

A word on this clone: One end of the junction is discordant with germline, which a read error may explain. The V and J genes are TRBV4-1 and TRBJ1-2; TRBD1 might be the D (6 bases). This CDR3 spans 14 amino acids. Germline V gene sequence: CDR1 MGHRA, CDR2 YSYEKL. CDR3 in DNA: TGCGCCAGCAGTCAAGAGGGGGGAGGTGATGGCTACACCTTC. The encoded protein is CASSQEGGGDGYTF.

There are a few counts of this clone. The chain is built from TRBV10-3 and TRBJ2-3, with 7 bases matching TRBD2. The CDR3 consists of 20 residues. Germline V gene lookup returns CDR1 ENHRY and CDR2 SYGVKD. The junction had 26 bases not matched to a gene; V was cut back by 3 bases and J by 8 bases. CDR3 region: CAISDAVGRRSAGSDGTQYF. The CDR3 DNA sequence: TGTGCCATCAGTGACGCCGTCGGGAGGAGGTCCGCGGGTAGTGACGGTACGCAGTATTTT.

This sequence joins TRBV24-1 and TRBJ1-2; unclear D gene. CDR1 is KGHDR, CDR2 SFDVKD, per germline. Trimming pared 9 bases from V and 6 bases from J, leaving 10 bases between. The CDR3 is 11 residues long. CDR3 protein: CATRGTDGYTF. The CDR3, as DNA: TGTGCCACCCGTGGTACGGATGGCTACACCTTC.